This is a list of T cell receptor beta chains from one sample in a study of neurological immune-mediated disorders. TCRdb redid the calling of the 5' RACE reads with MiXCR, one entry per CDR3 protein. This table has tens of thousands of distinct CDR3 sequences, about 2.5% appearing once. The sample taken for sequencing was PBMCs. The receptors shown here come from a man in his fifties with multiple sclerosis. CDR3s include the opening cysteine and the closing phenylalanine or tryptophan. The D gene is left open where the match is weak.

V	D	length	J	CDR3
TRBV28	-	13	TRBJ1-1	CASSFLQDTEAFF
TRBV3-1	-	13	TRBJ2-3	CASSQGSPDTQYF
TRBV5-1	-	13	TRBJ1-4	CASSQGGAEKLFF
TRBV12-3/TRBV12-4	-	13	TRBJ2-4	CASRPTGFDIQYF
TRBV7-2	-	12	TRBJ1-1	CASSPRGTEAFF
TRBV6-4	-	14	TRBJ2-4	CASSEGSGGKIQYF
TRBV10-3	TRBD2	16	TRBJ2-1	CAISESRLAGPSGQFF
TRBV5-1	-	14	TRBJ1-2	CASAPEITGGGYTF
TRBV20-1	-	13	TRBJ1-4	CSATTKGGEKLFF
TRBV5-1	-	14	TRBJ2-1	CASSFGGMRNEQFF
TRBV20-1	TRBD2	15	TRBJ2-1	CSARDSGSSYNEQFF
TRBV20-1	-	15	TRBJ2-3	CSARGTLDHTDTQYF
TRBV29-1	-	14	TRBJ2-1	CSVDFSGVYNEQFF
TRBV5-8	-	15	TRBJ1-5	CASSLHRQGNQPQNF
TRBV9	TRBD1	15	TRBJ1-6	CASSAGGSYNSPLHF
TRBV5-1	-	14	TRBJ2-5	CASSSEWPVETQYF
TRBV12-5	TRBD2	15	TRBJ2-5	CASGASGLYQETQYF
TRBV7-2	TRBD1	15	TRBJ1-1	CASSLMGQGNTEAFF
TRBV5-4	TRBD1	14	TRBJ2-7	CASSSGTGVYEQYF
TRBV20-1	TRBD1	14	TRBJ2-3	CSAKEQGFADTQYF
TRBV18	TRBD1	16	TRBJ2-2	CASSPPGQGYVGELFF
TRBV29-1	-	15	TRBJ2-6	CSVESGAPGANVLTF
TRBV12-3/TRBV12-4	-	13	TRBJ1-2	CASSFKSAGGYTF
TRBV19	-	15	TRBJ2-1	CASRGRRLGINEQFF
TRBV7-2	-	14	TRBJ2-1	CASSLAGGHNEQFF
TRBV5-1	-	16	TRBJ1-2	CASSLVAGGVDYGYTF
TRBV7-6	-	13	TRBJ2-3	CASSLRDTDTQYF
TRBV20-1	TRBD1	12	TRBJ2-1	CSAKQGLHEQFF
TRBV5-1	-	15	TRBJ2-7	CASSPNLITSYEQYF
TRBV29-1	-	15	TRBJ1-1	CSVEDRWQKNTEAFF
TRBV6-5	TRBD1	18	TRBJ1-4	CASSRRLTDRDSNEKLFF
TRBV7-2	TRBD1	15	TRBJ1-6	CASSLGAGGGSPLHF
TRBV6-5	TRBD1	13	TRBJ1-2	CASSPTGDYGYTF
TRBV5-1	-	15	TRBJ2-2	CASSLGTGNTGELFF
TRBV5-1	-	15	TRBJ1-1	CASSLAAGMNTEAFF
TRBV10-3	-	15	TRBJ2-7	CAISESSPFAYEQYF
TRBV27	-	13	TRBJ1-2	CASSPSGKYGYTF
TRBV4-2	-	16	TRBJ1-2	CASSQPMQGSGYGYTF
TRBV20-1	-	13	TRBJ1-1	CSARRQAGLETFF
TRBV5-6	TRBD2	13	TRBJ2-5	CASSLAGGLSQYF
TRBV20-1	TRBD1	18	TRBJ1-6	CSARDGVGGGWLNSPLHF
TRBV7-2	TRBD2	17	TRBJ2-3	CASSAPQLAGLSDTQYF
TRBV10-3	TRBD1	14	TRBJ1-5	CAISRGGGNQPQHF
TRBV28	-	18	TRBJ2-6	CASTPVFRGSSGANVLTF
TRBV12-3/TRBV12-4	-	15	TRBJ1-3	CASSFDGGSGNTIYF
TRBV5-1	-	15	TRBJ2-7	CASSNAGTRVHEQYF
TRBV20-1	-	12	TRBJ2-7	CSAEGQRRGQYF
TRBV5-1	-	15	TRBJ1-5	CASSLAGVSNQPQHF
TRBV6-6	-	14	TRBJ2-5	CASSSAAPQETQYF